This T cell receptor beta chain was sequenced during a study of cytomegalovirus exposure and HLA in healthy donors. Overall study: Early release data held tens of millions of unique TCRs from HLA-typed donors. Findings and caveats of the study: An observed cluster of highly shared sequence variants was recorded as a likely sequencing artifact. There were approximately 150 TCR beta chains listed as cytomegalovirus-associated.

The PCR contained 60 Vbeta and 13 Jbeta primers. As handled by the study authors: Later work found roughly 80 million unique TCR beta chains, with approximately 12 million shared. Some clones are missing from TCRdb's copy, which holds only in-frame ones; the method was immunoSEQ multiplex PCR. V, J and clone size are those of that table, while D and trimming were read from the DNA. The sample holds around 96,000 clones, approximately 64% seen once. V was pared by 8 bases and J by 1 base, with 1 base of the junction left unmatched. This CDR3 contains 11 residues. Germline CDR1 reads GTSNPN; CDR2 reads SVGIG (reference sequence). This clone was found a few times. What it binds is unknown.

Specimen: PBMCs. The receptor was derived from a man between 60 and 70 years old in good health and CMV-seronegative. This chain uses TRBV30 with TRBJ2-7, with 8 positions matching TRBD2. CDR3 region: CAGTRSYEQYF. The CDR3 coding sequence is TGTGCCGGGACTAGGTCCTACGAGCAGTACTTC. The complete variable domain, with remaining parts taken from reference TRBV30 and TRBJ2-7, reads SQTIHQWPATLVQPVGSPLSLECTVEGTSNPNLYWYRQAAGRGLQLLFYSVGIGQISSEVPQNLSASRPQDRQFILSSKKLLLSDSGFYLCAGTRSYEQYFGPGTRLTVT.